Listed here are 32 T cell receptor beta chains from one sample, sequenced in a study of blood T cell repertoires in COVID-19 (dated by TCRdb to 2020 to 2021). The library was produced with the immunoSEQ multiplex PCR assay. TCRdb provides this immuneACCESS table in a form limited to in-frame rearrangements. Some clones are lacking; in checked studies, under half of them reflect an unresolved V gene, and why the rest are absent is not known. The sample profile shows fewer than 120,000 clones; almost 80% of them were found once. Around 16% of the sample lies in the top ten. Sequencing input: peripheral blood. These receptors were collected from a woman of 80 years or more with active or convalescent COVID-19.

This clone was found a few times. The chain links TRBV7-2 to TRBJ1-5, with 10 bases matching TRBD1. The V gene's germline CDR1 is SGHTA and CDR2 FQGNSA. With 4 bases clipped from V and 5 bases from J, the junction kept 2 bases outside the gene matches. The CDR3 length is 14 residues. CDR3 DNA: TGTGCCAGCAGCTCGGGACAGGGGCATCAGCCCCAGCATTTT. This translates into CASSSGQGHQPQHF.

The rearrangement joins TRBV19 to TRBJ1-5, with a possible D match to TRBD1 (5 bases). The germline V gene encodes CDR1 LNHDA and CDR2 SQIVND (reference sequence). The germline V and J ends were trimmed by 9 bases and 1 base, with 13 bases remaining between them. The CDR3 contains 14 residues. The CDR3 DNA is TGTGCCAGGACCCTCAGGGAAAGCAATCAGCCCCAGCATTTT. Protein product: CARTLRESNQPQHF.

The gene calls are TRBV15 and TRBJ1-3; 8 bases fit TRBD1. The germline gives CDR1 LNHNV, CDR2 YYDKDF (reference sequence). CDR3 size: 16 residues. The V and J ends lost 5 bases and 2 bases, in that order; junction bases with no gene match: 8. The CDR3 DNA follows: TGTGCCACCAGCTGGTACCAGGGGGCAGCTGGAAACACCATATATTTT. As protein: CATSWYQGAAGNTIYF.

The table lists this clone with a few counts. This chain's CDR3 is CASSTQEGYGYTF. In nucleotides, the CDR3 is TGTGCCAGCAGTACACAGGAGGGCTATGGCTACACCTTC. The rearrangement links TRBV2 to TRBJ1-2, with D possibly matching TRBD1 (5 bases). Germline V gives CDR1 SNHLY, CDR2 FYNNEI. The CDR3 contains 13 residues. The V end was cut by 5 bases, the J end by 4 bases, with 11 bases between.

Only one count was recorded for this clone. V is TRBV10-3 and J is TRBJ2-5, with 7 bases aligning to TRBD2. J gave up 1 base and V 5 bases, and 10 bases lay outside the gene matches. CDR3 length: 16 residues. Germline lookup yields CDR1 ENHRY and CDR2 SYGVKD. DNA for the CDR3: TGTGCCATCAGTCCTATTGGTAGCGGGCGCCAAGAGACCCAGTACTTC. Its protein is CAISPIGSGRQETQYF.

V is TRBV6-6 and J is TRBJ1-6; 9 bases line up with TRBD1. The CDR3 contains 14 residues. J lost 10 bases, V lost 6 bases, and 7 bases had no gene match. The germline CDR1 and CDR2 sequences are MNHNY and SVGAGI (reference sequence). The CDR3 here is CASRTGQGGSPLHF. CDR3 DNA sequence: TGTGCCAGCAGGACGGGACAGGGAGGCTCACCCCTCCACTTT.

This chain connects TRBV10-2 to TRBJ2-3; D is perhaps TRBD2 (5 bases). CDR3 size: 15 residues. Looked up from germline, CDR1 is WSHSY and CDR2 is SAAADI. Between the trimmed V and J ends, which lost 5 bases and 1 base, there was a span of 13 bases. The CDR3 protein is CASSPLSGRTDTQYF. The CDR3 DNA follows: TGCGCCAGCAGTCCTCTGAGCGGACGCACAGATACGCAGTATTTT.

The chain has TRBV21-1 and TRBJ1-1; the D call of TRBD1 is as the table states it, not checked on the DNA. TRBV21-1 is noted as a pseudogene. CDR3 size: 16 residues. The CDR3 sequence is CASSKEGNPRDTEAFF. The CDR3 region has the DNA TGTGCCAGCAGCAAAGAGGGGAACCCACGGGACACTGAAGCTTTCTTT.

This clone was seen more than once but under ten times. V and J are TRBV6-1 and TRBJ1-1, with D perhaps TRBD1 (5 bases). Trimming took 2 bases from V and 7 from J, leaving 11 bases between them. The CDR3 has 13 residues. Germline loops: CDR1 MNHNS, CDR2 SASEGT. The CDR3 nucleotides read TGTGCCAGCAGTGAAAGGGGTATTGGTGAAGCTTTCTTT. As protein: CASSERGIGEAFF.

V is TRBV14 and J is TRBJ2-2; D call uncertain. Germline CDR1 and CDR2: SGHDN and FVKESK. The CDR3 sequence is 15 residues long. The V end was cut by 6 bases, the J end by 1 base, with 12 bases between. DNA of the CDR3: TGTGCCAGCAGTCCTTTAGTCGGGAACACCGGGGAGCTGTTTTTT. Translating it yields CASSPLVGNTGELFF.

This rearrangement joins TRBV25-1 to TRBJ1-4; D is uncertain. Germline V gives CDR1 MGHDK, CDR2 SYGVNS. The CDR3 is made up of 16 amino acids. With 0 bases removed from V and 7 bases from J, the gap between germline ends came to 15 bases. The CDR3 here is CASSEYKTGLGEKLFF. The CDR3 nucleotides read TGTGCCAGCAGTGAATATAAGACGGGGTTAGGTGAAAAACTGTTTTTT.

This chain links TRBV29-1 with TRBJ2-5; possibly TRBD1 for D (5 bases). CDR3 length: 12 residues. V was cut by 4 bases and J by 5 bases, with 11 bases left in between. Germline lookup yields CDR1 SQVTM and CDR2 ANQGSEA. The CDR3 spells CSVVRGRETQYF. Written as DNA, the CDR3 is TGCAGCGTTGTAAGGGGTCGGGAGACCCAGTACTTC.

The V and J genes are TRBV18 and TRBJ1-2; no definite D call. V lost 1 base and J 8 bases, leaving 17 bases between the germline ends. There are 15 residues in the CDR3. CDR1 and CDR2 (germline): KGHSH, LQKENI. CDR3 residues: CASSPQGASPEGYTF. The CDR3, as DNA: TGTGCCAGCTCACCACAGGGAGCATCTCCGGAAGGCTACACCTTC.

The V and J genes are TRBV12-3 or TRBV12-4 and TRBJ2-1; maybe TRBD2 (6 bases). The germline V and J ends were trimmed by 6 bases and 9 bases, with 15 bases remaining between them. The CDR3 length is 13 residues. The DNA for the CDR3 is TGTGCCAGCAGACGGGACTCCCGCGGTGAGCAGTTCTTC. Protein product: CASRRDSRGEQFF.

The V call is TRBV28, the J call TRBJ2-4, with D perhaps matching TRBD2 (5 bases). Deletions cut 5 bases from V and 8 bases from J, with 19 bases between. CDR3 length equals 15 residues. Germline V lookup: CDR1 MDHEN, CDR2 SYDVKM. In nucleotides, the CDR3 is TGTGCCAGCAGTACTACGGGATCAAAAAGGGACATTCAGTACTTC. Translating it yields CASSTTGSKRDIQYF.

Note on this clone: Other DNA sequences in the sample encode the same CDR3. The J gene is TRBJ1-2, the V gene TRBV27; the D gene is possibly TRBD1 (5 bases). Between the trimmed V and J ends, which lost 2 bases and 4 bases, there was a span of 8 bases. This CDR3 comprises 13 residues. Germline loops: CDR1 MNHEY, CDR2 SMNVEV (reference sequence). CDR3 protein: CASSLAGSYGYTF. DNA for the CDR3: TGTGCCAGCAGTTTAGCAGGGTCCTATGGCTACACCTTC.

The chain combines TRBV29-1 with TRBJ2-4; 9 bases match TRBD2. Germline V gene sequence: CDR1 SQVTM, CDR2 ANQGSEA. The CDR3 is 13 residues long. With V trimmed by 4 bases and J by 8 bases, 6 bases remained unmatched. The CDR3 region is CSVVLAGEHIQYF. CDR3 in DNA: TGCAGCGTTGTCTTAGCGGGGGAGCACATTCAGTACTTC.

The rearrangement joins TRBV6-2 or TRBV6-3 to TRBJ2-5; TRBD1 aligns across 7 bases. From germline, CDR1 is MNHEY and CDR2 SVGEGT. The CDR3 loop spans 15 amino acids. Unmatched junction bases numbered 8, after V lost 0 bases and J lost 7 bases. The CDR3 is CASSYSGTATVTQYF. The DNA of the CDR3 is TGTGCCAGCAGTTACTCGGGGACAGCCACGGTGACCCAGTACTTC.

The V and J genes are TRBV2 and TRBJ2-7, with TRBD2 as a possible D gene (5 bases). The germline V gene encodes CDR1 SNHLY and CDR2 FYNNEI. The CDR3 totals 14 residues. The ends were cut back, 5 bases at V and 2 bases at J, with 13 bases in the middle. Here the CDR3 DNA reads TGTGCCAGCAGTAATACTATAGCGCCCTACGAGCAGTACTTC. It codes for CASSNTIAPYEQYF. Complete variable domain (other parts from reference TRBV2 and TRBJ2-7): EPEVTQTPSHQVTQMGQEVILRCVPISNHLYFYWYRQILGQKVEFLVSFYNNEISEKSEIFDDQFSVERPDGSNFTLKIRSTKLEDSAMYFCASSNTIAPYEQYFGPGTRLTVT.

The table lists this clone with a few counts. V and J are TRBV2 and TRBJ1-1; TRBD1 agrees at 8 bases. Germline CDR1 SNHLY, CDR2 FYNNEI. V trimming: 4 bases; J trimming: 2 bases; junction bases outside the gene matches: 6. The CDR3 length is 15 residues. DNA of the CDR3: TGTGCCAGCAGTGTCGGGACAGGAGCCAACACTGAAGCTTTCTTT. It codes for CASSVGTGANTEAFF.

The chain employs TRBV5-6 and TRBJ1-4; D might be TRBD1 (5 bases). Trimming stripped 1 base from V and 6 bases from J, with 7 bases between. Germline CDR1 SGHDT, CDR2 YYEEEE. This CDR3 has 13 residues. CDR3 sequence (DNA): TGTGCCAGCAGCTTGTGGGGGGATGAAAAACTGTTTTTT. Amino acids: CASSLWGDEKLFF.

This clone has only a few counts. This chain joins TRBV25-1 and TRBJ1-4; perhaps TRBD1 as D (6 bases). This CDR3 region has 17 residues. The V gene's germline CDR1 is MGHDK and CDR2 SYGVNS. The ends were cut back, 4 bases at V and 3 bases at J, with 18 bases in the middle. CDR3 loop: CASSATTGRQANEKLFF. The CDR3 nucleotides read TGTGCCAGCAGTGCCACGACAGGCAGACAAGCTAATGAAAAACTGTTTTTT.

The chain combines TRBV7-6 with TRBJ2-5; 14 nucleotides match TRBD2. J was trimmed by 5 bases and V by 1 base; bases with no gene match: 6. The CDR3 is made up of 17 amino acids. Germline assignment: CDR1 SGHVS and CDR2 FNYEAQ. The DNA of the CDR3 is TGTGCCAGCAGCTTAGGGAGACTAGCGGGAGGGGCGGAGACCCAGTACTTC. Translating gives CASSLGRLAGGAETQYF.

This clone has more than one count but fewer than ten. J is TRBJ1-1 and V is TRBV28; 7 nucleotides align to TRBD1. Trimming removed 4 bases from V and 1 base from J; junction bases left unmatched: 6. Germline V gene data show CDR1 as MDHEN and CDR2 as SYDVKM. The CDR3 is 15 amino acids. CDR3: CASSSTGTENTEAFF. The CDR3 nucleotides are TGTGCCAGCAGTTCGACCGGGACAGAGAACACTGAAGCTTTCTTT.

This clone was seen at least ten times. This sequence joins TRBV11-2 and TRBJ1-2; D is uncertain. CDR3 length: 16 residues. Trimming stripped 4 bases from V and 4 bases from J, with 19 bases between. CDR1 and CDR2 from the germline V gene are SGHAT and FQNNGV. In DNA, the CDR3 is TGTGCCAGCAGCTCAGAACGTACGGGTCCCTTCTATGGCTACACCTTC. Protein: CASSSERTGPFYGYTF.

The CDR3 sequence: CASSLGTSGASTDTQYF. CDR3 in DNA: TGTGCCAGTAGTCTCGGGACTAGCGGAGCTAGCACAGATACGCAGTATTTT. This sequence joins TRBV19 and TRBJ2-3, with TRBD2 matching over 11 bases. The V segment lost 5 bases and the J segment 0 bases; nucleotides outside the gene matches: 7. The CDR3 spans 17 residues. The germline V gene has CDR1 LNHDA and CDR2 SQIVND (reference sequence).

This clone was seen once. The CDR3 is CASSSGTGVYTGELFF. The CDR3 DNA sequence: TGTGCCAGCAGCTCGGGGACAGGGGTCTACACCGGGGAGCTGTTTTTT. V is TRBV9 and J is TRBJ2-2; TRBD1 aligns across 10 bases. This CDR3 has 16 amino acids. Germline V gene lookup returns CDR1 SGDLS and CDR2 YYNGEE. V was pared by 4 bases and J by 3 bases, with 6 bases of the junction left unmatched.

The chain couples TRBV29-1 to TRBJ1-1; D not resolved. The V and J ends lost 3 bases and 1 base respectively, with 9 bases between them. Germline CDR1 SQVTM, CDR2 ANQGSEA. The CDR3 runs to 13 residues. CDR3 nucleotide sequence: TGCAGCGTTGATCCGGGTACGAACACTGAAGCTTTCTTT. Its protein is CSVDPGTNTEAFF.

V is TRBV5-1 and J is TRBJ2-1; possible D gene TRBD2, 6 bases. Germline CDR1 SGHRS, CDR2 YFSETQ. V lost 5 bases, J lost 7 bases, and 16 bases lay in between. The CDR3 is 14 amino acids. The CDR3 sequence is CASSPMTSRNEQFF. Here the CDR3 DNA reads TGCGCCAGCAGTCCTATGACTAGTAGGAATGAGCAGTTCTTC. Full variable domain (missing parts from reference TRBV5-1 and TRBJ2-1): KAGVTQTPRYLIKTRGQQVTLSCSPISGHRSVSWYQQTPGQGLQFLFEYFSETQRNKGNFPGRFSGRQFSNSRSEMNVSTLELGDSALYLCASSPMTSRNEQFFGPGTRLTVL.

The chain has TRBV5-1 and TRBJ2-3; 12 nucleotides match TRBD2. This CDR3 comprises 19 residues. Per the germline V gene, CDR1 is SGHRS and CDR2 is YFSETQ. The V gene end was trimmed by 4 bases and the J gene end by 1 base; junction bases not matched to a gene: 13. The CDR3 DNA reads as TGCGCCAGCAGCCCCACTCCGACTAGCGGGAGAGCCCGCACAGATACGCAGTATTTT. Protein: CASSPTPTSGRARTDTQYF.

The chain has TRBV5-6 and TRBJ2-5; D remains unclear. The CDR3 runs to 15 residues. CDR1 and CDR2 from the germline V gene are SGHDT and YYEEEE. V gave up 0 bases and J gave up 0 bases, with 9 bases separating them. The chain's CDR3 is CASSLVSADQETQYF. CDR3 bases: TGTGCCAGCAGCTTGGTATCGGCGGACCAAGAGACCCAGTACTTC.

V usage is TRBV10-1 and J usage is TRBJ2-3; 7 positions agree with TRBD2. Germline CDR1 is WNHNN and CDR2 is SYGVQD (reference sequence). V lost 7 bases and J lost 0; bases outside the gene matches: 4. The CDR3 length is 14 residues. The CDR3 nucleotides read TGCGCCAGCACCGGGAGGACTAGCACAGATACGCAGTATTTT. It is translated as CASTGRTSTDTQYF.